Shown below are 7 T cell receptor beta chains from a single sample sequenced in a study of early T cells in non-severe SARS-CoV-2 infection. TCRdb reanalysed the 5' RACE reads using MiXCR and keeps one entry per CDR3 protein. The sample gives 80,000 to 95,000 distinct CDR3 sequences, approximately 14% of which show up once; approximately 0.54% is in the top ten. Input material: whole blood. The receptors shown here come from an adult who was a healthcare worker with PCR-confirmed SARS-CoV-2 infection or an uninfected control (not recorded which).

V usage is TRBV7-2 and J usage is TRBJ2-7, with D uncertain. The CDR3 runs to 13 residues. CDR1 and CDR2 from the germline V gene are SGHTA and FQGNSA. V was trimmed by 5 bases and J by 3 bases, leaving 11 bases between them. CDR3 in amino acids: CASSQDPYYEQYV. In DNA form, the CDR3 reads TGTGCCAGCAGCCAAGACCCGTACTACGAGCAGTACGTC.

This clonotype occurred a few times. This chain links TRBV7-9 with TRBJ2-5; a weak D match, TRBD1 (6 bases). CDR3 length equals 13 residues. Per germline, CDR1 SEHNR and CDR2 FQNEAQ (reference sequence). Trimming pared 2 bases from V and 6 bases from J, leaving 10 bases between. The CDR3 sequence is CASSLTGMQTQYF. CDR3 DNA: TGTGCCAGCAGCTTAACAGGGATGCAGACCCAGTACTTC.

The table lists this clonotype with a few counts. This CDR3 is CASSSDQEKLFF. The CDR3 coding sequence is TGTGCCAGCAGCTCTGACCAGGAAAAACTGTTTTTT. The V and J genes are TRBV6-6 and TRBJ1-4; D gene uncertain. V lost 6 bases and J lost 8, with 10 bases in between. Germline CDR1 is MNHNY and CDR2 is SVGAGI (reference sequence). The CDR3 consists of 12 residues.

This chain links TRBV2 with TRBJ2-7; tentatively, D is TRBD1 (6 bases). The CDR3 has 13 amino acids. V gave up 5 bases and J gave up 3 bases, with 11 bases separating them. The V gene's germline CDR1 is SNHLY and CDR2 FYNNEI. The CDR3 DNA is TGTGCCAGCAGTTCTGGACAGTTCTACGAGCAGTACGTC. Protein product: CASSSGQFYEQYV.

This clonotype was found a few times. This chain uses TRBV6-5 with TRBJ2-2; 10 nucleotides align to TRBD1. V lost 4 bases to trimming and J lost 6 bases; unmatched junction nucleotides: 5. The CDR3 spans 15 residues. Germline CDR1 is MNHEY and CDR2 is SVGAGI. This CDR3 is CASSWATGGSGELFF. CDR3 coding DNA: TGTGCCAGCAGTTGGGCGACAGGGGGCTCCGGGGAGCTGTTTTTT.

The CDR3: CASNRDQGVSGELFF. The DNA of the CDR3 is TGTGCCAGCAACCGGGACCAAGGAGTCAGCGGGGAGCTGTTTTTT. V gene TRBV4-2 combines with J gene TRBJ2-2; D is perhaps TRBD1 or TRBD2 (5 bases each). The CDR3 runs 15 residues. CDR1 and CDR2 from the germline V gene are LGHNA and YNFKEQ. V was cut by 7 bases and J by 7 bases, with 19 bases left in between.

This clonotype was seen only a few times. The CDR3 loop is CASSREMNTEAFF. In DNA, the CDR3 is TGTGCCAGCAGCCGGGAGATGAACACTGAAGCTTTCTTT. The chain joins TRBV6-4 to TRBJ1-1, with D unresolved. The CDR3 spans 13 residues. Deletions cut 6 bases from V and 0 bases from J, with 8 bases between. CDR1 and CDR2 (germline): MRHNA, SNTAGT.